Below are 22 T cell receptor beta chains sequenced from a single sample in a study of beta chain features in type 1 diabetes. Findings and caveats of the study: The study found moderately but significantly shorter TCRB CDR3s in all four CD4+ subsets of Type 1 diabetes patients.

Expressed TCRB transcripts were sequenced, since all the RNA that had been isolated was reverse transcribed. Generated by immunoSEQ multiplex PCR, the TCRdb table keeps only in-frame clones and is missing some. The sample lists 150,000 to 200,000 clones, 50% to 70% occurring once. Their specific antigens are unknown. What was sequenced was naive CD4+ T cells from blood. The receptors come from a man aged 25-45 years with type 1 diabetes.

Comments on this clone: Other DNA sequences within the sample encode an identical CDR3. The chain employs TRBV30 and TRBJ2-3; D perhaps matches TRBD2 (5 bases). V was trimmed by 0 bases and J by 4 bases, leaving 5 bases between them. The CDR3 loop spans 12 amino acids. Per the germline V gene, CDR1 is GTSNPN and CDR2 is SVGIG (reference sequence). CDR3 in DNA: TGTGCCTGGAGTGTCGGGGCAGATACGCAGTATTTT. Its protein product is CAWSVGADTQYF.

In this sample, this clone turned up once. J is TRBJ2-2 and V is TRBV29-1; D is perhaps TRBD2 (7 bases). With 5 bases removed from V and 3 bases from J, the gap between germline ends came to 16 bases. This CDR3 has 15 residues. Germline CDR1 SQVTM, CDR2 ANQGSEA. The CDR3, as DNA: TGCAGCGTTATTATCAGGGGAGGGTACACCGGGGAGCTGTTTTTT. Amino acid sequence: CSVIIRGGYTGELFF.

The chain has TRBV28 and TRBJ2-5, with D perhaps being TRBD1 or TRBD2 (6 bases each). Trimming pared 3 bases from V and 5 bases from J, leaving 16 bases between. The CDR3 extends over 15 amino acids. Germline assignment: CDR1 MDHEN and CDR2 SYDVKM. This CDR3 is CASSFVLGGRETQYF. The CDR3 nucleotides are TGTGCCAGCAGTTTTGTCTTGGGGGGCAGGGAGACCCAGTACTTC. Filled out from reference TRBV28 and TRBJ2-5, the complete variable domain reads DVKVTQSSRYLVKRTGEKVFLECVQDMDHENMFWYRQDPGLGLRLIYFSYDVKMKEKGDIPEGYSVSREKKERFSLILESASTNQTSMYLCASSFVLGGRETQYFGPGTRLLVL.

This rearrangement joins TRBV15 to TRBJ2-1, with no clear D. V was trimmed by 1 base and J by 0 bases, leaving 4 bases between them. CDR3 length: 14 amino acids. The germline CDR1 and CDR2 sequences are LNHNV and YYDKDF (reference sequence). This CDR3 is CATSRASSYNEQFF. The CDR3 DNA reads TGTGCCACCAGCAGAGCCAGCTCCTACAATGAGCAGTTCTTC.

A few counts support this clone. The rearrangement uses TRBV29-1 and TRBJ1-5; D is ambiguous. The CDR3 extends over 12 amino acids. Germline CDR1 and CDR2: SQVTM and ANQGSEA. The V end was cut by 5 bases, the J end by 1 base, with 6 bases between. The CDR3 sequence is CSVSGSNQPQHF. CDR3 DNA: TGCAGCGTTTCCGGGAGCAATCAGCCCCAGCATTTT.

The chain's CDR3 is CARGTGVEKLFF. CDR3 coding DNA: TGTGCCCGAGGAACAGGGGTTGAAAAACTGTTTTTT. The rearrangement links TRBV30 to TRBJ1-4, with 7 bases aligning to TRBD1. The CDR3 spans 12 residues. Germline V gene sequence: CDR1 GTSNPN, CDR2 SVGIG (reference sequence). With V trimmed by 8 bases and J by 7 bases, 7 bases remained unmatched.

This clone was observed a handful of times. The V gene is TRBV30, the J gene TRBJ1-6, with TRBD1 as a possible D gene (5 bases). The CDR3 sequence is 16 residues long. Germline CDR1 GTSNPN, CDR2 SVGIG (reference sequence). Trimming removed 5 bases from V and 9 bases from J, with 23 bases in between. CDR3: CAWGPEYRDGSSPLHF. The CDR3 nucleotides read TGTGCCTGGGGACCCGAATACCGGGACGGCAGTTCACCCCTCCACTTT. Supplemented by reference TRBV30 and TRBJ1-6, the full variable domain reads SQTIHQWPATLVQPVGSPLSLECTVEGTSNPNLYWYRQAAGRGLQLLFYSVGIGQISSEVPQNLSASRPQDRQFILSSKKLLLSDSGFYLCAWGPEYRDGSSPLHFGNGTRLTVT.

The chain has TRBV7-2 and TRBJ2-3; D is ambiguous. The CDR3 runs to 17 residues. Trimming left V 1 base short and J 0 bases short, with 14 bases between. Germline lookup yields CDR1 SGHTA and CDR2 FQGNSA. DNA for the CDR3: TGTGCCAGCAGCTTAGATTCCCGCAGGAGAAGCACAGATACGCAGTATTTT. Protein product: CASSLDSRRRSTDTQYF.

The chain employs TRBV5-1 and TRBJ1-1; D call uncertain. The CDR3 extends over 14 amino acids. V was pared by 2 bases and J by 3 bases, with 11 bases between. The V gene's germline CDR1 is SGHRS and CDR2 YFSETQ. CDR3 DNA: TGCGCCAGCAGCTTTTACGGGGATCACACTGAAGCTTTCTTT. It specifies CASSFYGDHTEAFF.

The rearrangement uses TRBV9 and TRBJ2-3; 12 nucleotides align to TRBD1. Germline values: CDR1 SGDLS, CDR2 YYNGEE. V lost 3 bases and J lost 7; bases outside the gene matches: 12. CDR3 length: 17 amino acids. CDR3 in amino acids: CASSASTRDRGPNTQYF. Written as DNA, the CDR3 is TGTGCCAGCAGCGCCTCAACCCGGGACAGGGGGCCGAATACGCAGTATTTT.

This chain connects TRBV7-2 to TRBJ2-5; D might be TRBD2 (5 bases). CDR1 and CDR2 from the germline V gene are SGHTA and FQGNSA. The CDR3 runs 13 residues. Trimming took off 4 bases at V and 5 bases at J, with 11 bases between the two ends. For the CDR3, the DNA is TGTGCCAGCAGCTCGGGGATGGGGGAGACCCAGTACTTC. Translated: CASSSGMGETQYF.

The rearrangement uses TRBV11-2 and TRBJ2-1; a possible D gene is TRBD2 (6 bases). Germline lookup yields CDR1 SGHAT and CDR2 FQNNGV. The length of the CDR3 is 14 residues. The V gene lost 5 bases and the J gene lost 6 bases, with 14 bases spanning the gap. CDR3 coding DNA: TGTGCCAGCAGCCCGACCAACGGGGGCAATGAGCAGTTCTTC. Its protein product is CASSPTNGGNEQFF. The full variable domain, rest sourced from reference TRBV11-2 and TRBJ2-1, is EAGVAQSPRYKIIEKRQSVAFWCNPISGHATLYWYQQILGQGPKLLIQFQNNGVVDDSQLPKDRFSAERLKGVDSTLKIQPAKLEDSAVYLCASSPTNGGNEQFFGPGTRLTVL.

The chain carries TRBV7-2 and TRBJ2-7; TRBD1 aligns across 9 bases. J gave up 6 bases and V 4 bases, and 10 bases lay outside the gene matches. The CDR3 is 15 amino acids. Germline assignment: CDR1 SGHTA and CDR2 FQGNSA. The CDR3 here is CASSSEGQGSSEQYF. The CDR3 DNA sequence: TGTGCCAGCAGCTCAGAAGGACAGGGGTCATCCGAGCAGTACTTC.

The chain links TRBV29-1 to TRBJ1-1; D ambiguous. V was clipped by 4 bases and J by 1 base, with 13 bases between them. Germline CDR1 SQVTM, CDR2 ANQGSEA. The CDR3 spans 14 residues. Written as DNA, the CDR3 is TGCAGCGTTGCTATGCTTGCGGAGAACACTGAAGCTTTCTTT. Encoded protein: CSVAMLAENTEAFF.

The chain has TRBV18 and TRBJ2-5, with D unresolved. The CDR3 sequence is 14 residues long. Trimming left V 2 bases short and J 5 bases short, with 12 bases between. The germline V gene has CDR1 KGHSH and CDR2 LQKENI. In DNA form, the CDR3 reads TGTGCCAGCTCACCAAGGTCAGAGTGGGAGACCCAGTACTTC. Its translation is CASSPRSEWETQYF.

The CDR3 spells CSIRAAGSEAFF. DNA of the CDR3: TGCAGCATCAGGGCCGCGGGGTCTGAAGCTTTCTTT. V usage is TRBV29-1 and J usage is TRBJ1-1; D possibly corresponds to TRBD1 (5 bases). From germline, CDR1 is SQVTM and CDR2 ANQGSEA. Trimming removed 8 bases from V and 6 bases from J, with 16 bases in between. This CDR3 is built from 12 residues.

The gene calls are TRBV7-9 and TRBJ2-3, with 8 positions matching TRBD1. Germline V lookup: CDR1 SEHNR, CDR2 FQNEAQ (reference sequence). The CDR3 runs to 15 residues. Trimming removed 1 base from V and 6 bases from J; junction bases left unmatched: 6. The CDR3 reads CASSLGQGAWDTQYF. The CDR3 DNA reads TGTGCCAGCAGCTTAGGGCAGGGGGCGTGGGATACGCAGTATTTT. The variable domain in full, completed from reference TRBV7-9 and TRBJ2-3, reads DTGVSQNPRHKITKRGQNVTFRCDPISEHNRLYWYRQTLGQGPEFLTYFQNEAQLEKSRLLSDRFSAERPKGSFSTLEIQRTEQGDSAMYLCASSLGQGAWDTQYFGPGTRLTVL.

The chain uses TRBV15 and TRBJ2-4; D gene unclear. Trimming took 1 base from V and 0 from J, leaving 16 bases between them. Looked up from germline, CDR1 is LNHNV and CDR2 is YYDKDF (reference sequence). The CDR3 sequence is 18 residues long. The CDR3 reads CATSRVDRTVVAKNIQYF. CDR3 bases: TGTGCCACCAGCAGAGTGGATCGCACCGTTGTAGCCAAAAACATTCAGTACTTC.

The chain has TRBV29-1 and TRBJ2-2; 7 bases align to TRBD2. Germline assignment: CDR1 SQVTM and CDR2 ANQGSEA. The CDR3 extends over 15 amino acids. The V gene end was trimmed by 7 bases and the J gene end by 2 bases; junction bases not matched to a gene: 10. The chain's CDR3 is CSAAGVRGNTGELFF. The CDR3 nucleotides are TGCAGCGCCGCGGGGGTGCGAGGAAACACCGGGGAGCTGTTTTTT.

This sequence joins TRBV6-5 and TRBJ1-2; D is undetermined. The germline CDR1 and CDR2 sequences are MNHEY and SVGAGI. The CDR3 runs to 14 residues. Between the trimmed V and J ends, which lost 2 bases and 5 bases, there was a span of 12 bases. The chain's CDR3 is CASSYDRKRYGYTF. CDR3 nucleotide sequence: TGTGCCAGCAGTTACGACCGGAAGCGATATGGCTACACCTTC.

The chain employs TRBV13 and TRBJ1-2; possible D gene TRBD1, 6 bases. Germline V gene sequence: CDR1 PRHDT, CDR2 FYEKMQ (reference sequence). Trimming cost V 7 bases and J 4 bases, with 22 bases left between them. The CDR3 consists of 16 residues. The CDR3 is CASTIFRSSGVYGYTF. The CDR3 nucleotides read TGTGCCAGCACCATCTTTCGAAGTTCAGGGGTCTATGGCTACACCTTC.

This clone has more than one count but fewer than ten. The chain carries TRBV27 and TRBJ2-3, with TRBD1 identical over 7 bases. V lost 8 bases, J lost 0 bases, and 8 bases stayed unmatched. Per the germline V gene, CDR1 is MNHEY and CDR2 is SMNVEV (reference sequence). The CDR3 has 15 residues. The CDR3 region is CASPLGQPSTDTQYF. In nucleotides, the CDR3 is TGTGCCAGCCCTTTGGGACAGCCAAGCACAGATACGCAGTATTTT.